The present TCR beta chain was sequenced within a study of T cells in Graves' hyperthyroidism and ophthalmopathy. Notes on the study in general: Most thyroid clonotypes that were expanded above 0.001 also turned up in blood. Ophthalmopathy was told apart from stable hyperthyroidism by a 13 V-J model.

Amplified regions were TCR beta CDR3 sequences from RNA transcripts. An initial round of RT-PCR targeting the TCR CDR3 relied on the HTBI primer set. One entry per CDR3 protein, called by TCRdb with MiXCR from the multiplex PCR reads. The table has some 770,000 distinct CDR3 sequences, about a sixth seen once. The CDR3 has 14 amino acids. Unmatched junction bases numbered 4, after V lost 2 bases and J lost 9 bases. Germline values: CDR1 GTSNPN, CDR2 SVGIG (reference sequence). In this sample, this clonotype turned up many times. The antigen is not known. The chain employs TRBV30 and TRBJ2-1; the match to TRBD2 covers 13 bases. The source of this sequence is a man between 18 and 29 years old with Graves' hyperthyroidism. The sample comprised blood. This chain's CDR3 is CAWSTSGRAAEQFF. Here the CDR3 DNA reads TGTGCCTGGAGTACTAGCGGGAGGGCCGCTGAGCAGTTCTTC.